Following are 16 T cell receptor beta chains from one sample sequenced in a study of T-cell reconstitution after alpha-beta-depleted transplantation in children. Unique molecular identifiers were built into the TCRbeta library. TCRdb re-analysed the PCR reads in MiXCR, keeping a single row per CDR3 protein. The top ten clones hold roughly 6.9% of a sample with roughly 100,000 distinct CDR3 sequences, 6.5% to 8.5% of them seen once. The source material was PBMCs from the stem cell graft donor, sampled from the stem cell graft. The receptors originated from a human donor who donated a stem cell graft to a child with congenital amegakaryocytic thrombocytopenia.

The CDR3 loop reads CASQKQGADGYTF. The CDR3 DNA reads TGTGCCAGCCAGAAACAGGGGGCTGATGGCTACACCTTC. The rearrangement joins TRBV2 to TRBJ1-2; 9 nucleotides line up with TRBD1. V dropped 8 bases and J dropped 6; count of bases not matched to a gene: 7. Germline V gene lookup returns CDR1 SNHLY and CDR2 FYNNEI. The CDR3 totals 13 residues.

Ten or more counts support this clonotype. The chain recombines TRBV20-1 with TRBJ2-1; 14 nucleotides line up with TRBD2. The CDR3 length is 16 residues. The germline V gene encodes CDR1 DFQATT and CDR2 SNEGSKA (reference sequence). V shed 3 bases and J 7 bases; nucleotides not matched to a gene: 8. The CDR3 coding sequence is TGCAGTGCTAGTCATGCCGGGACTAGCGGGAGAAATGAGCAGTTCTTC. As protein: CSASHAGTSGRNEQFF.

This clonotype has ten or more counts. The V and J genes are TRBV20-1 and TRBJ1-1; 8 bases are shared with TRBD1. CDR3 length equals 15 residues. With V trimmed by 3 bases and J by 1 base, 7 bases remained unmatched. Germline-derived CDR1 and CDR2 are DFQATT and SNEGSKA (reference sequence). The CDR3 region has the DNA TGCAGTGCTAGCGCCCCTGACAGGGGGAACACTGAAGCTTTCTTT. This codes for CSASAPDRGNTEAFF.

This clonotype was seen repeatedly, ten times or more. This rearrangement joins TRBV12-3 or TRBV12-4 to TRBJ1-2; TRBD1 agrees at 12 bases. Losses at the gene ends were 4 bases for V and 6 bases for J; bases not matched to a gene: 9. The CDR3 extends over 16 amino acids. The CDR3 sequence: CASSYTGTGGFNGYTF. Here the CDR3 DNA reads TGTGCCAGCAGTTACACCGGGACAGGGGGCTTCAATGGCTACACCTTC.

This clonotype showed up many times. This sequence joins TRBV20-1 and TRBJ2-7, with D perhaps matching TRBD1 or TRBD2 (5 bases each). Germline V gene lookup returns CDR1 DFQATT and CDR2 SNEGSKA (reference sequence). CDR3 length: 12 amino acids. V was trimmed by 1 base and J by 3 bases, leaving 7 bases between them. The CDR3 here is CSARGDDYEQYF. The CDR3 nucleotides read TGCAGTGCTAGAGGGGACGACTACGAGCAGTACTTC.

This clonotype was observed many times. The rearrangement joins TRBV6-1 to TRBJ2-1; 7 bases fit TRBD2. The CDR3 spans 14 residues. V lost 0 bases to trimming and J lost 4 bases; unmatched junction nucleotides: 0. CDR1 is MNHNS, CDR2 SASEGT, per germline. The CDR3: CASSEAGGYNEQFF. The DNA for the CDR3 is TGTGCCAGCAGTGAAGCGGGGGGGTACAATGAGCAGTTCTTC.

This clonotype was seen at least ten times. In DNA form, the CDR3 reads TGTGCCAGCAGCTTCAACCGGGACGACAATGGCTACACCTTC. Its protein is CASSFNRDDNGYTF. The V and J genes are TRBV11-2 and TRBJ1-2; maybe TRBD1 (5 bases). Per the germline V gene, CDR1 is SGHAT and CDR2 is FQNNGV. Trimming removed 3 bases from V and 6 bases from J, with 14 bases in between. The CDR3 totals 14 residues.

This clonotype was detected ten times or more. The chain has TRBV5-1 and TRBJ2-7; perhaps D is TRBD1 or TRBD2 (5 bases each). Trimming stripped 4 bases from V and 1 base from J, with 15 bases between. This CDR3 comprises 15 residues. CDR1 is SGHRS, CDR2 YFSETQ, per germline. The chain's CDR3 is CASSPTGGGSYEQYF. As DNA, the CDR3 is TGCGCCAGCAGCCCTACAGGAGGAGGATCCTACGAGCAGTACTTC.

The chain recombines TRBV20-1 with TRBJ1-5; D is unclear. Trimming took off 4 bases at V and 5 bases at J, with 15 bases between the two ends. This CDR3 spans 14 amino acids. CDR1 is DFQATT and CDR2 is SNEGSKA in the germline V gene (reference sequence). The CDR3 region has the DNA TGCAGTGCTAAAGGCCCGAGATATGATCAGCCCCAGCATTTT. Amino acid sequence: CSAKGPRYDQPQHF.

This clonotype was seen ten or more times. The chain employs TRBV5-1 and TRBJ2-1; D unclear. Germline-derived CDR1 and CDR2 are SGHRS and YFSETQ. The CDR3 length is 11 residues. The V end lost 0 bases, the J end lost 14 bases, and 9 bases lay between the germline ends. CDR3 in amino acids: CASSLVGVEFF. The CDR3 nucleotides are TGCGCCAGCAGCTTGGTGGGCGTAGAGTTCTTC.

This clonotype was recorded at least ten times. The rearrangement links TRBV7-9 to TRBJ1-2, with D unclear. CDR3 length equals 14 residues. Trimming pared 1 base from V and 4 bases from J, leaving 10 bases between. Germline V lookup: CDR1 SEHNR, CDR2 FQNEAQ (reference sequence). The CDR3, as DNA: TGTGCCAGCAGCTTAGTAGACAACCTCTATGGCTACACCTTC. Its translation is CASSLVDNLYGYTF. The variable domain in full, with the rest retrieved from reference TRBV7-9 and TRBJ1-2, is DTGVSQNPRHKITKRGQNVTFRCDPISEHNRLYWYRQTLGQGPEFLTYFQNEAQLEKSRLLSDRFSAERPKGSFSTLEIQRTEQGDSAMYLCASSLVDNLYGYTFGSGTRLTVV.

This clonotype showed up many times. V usage is TRBV29-1 and J usage is TRBJ2-3; D might be TRBD1 or TRBD2, each matching 5 bases. This CDR3 is 15 amino acids long. CDR1 and CDR2 (germline): SQVTM, ANQGSEA. V lost 5 bases to trimming and J lost 0 bases, with 15 bases between them. The CDR3 DNA reads as TGCAGCGTTCGGTCCTCCGGGGCTAGCACAGATACGCAGTATTTT. It encodes CSVRSSGASTDTQYF.

This clonotype was recorded many times. The chain uses TRBV12-3 or TRBV12-4 and TRBJ1-1; possible D gene TRBD1, 6 bases. The CDR3 consists of 12 residues. The V gene lost 6 bases and the J gene lost 8 bases, with 13 bases spanning the gap. CDR3 coding DNA: TGTGCCAGCAGCCCCCAGGGGAACGAAGCTTTCTTT. It specifies CASSPQGNEAFF.

This clonotype was seen at least ten times. The chain carries TRBV5-1 and TRBJ2-2, with D tentatively TRBD1 (5 bases). V dropped 4 bases and J dropped 1 base, with 11 bases sitting between them. The CDR3 has 15 residues. Germline V gene data show CDR1 as SGHRS and CDR2 as YFSETQ. The CDR3 DNA reads TGCGCCAGCAGCATACAGGAGTTGAACACCGGGGAGCTGTTTTTT. Protein: CASSIQELNTGELFF.

V and J are TRBV10-3 and TRBJ1-1; D remains unclear. Germline loops: CDR1 ENHRY, CDR2 SYGVKD. Trimming left V 3 bases short and J 8 bases short, with 7 bases between. There are 11 residues in the CDR3. CDR3 in DNA: TGTGCCATCAGTGACCGCCGGGAAGCTTTCTTT. Translating it yields CAISDRREAFF.

This clonotype was found many times. The gene calls are TRBV12-3 or TRBV12-4 and TRBJ2-1, with a weak D call TRBD2 (7 bases). The CDR3 spans 14 residues. V dropped 4 bases and J dropped 15 bases, with 22 bases sitting between them. The CDR3: CASSSQRGALVAFF. The CDR3 bases are TGTGCCAGCAGTTCACAACGGGGGGCCCTGGTTGCGTTCTTC.